The 6 T cell receptor beta chains listed next were all sequenced from one sample in a study of shared clonotypes between healthy human individuals. Using immunoSEQ multiplex PCR, the repertoire was profiled, and TCRdb retains in-frame clones only, with some absent. In the table there are fewer than 3 million clones, 85% to 95% of which are singletons. Sequenced: naive CD4+ T cells from PBMCs. Subset described: CD45RA+ positively selected. The receptors derive from a man aged 18 to 29 in good health. Some clones in this sample may be carry-over from other donors' samples.

The chain carries TRBV7-3 and TRBJ2-7, with 8 bases aligning to TRBD2. Trimming cost V 2 bases and J 5 bases; bases outside gene matches: 8. Germline CDR1 is SGHTA and CDR2 is FQGTGA. The CDR3 covers 15 residues. In DNA form, the CDR3 reads TGTGCCAGCAGCTTAGCGGGGGGTCCCTACGACGAGCAGTACTTC. Residues: CASSLAGGPYDEQYF.

This clone was detected only once. The chain joins TRBV27 to TRBJ2-7; no reliable D call. The CDR3 is 14 amino acids. The germline CDR1 and CDR2 sequences are MNHEY and SMNVEV (reference sequence). V dropped 0 bases and J dropped 2 bases, with 8 bases sitting between them. CDR3 sequence (DNA): TGTGCCAGCAGTTTATCACATTTCGCCTACGAGCAGTACTTC. Protein sequence: CASSLSHFAYEQYF.

Notes on this clone: The sample has other DNA sequences that encode this CDR3 too. The chain links TRBV7-6 to TRBJ2-3, with 11 bases that match TRBD2. The ends lost 2 bases at V and 0 bases at J; junction bases unmatched: 1. CDR1 SGHVS and CDR2 FNYEAQ come from the germline V gene. The CDR3 runs to 16 residues. The CDR3: CASSLLAGGSTDTQYF. For the CDR3, the DNA is TGTGCCAGCAGCTTACTAGCGGGAGGTAGCACAGATACGCAGTATTTT.

The count of this clone is one. The chain couples TRBV9 to TRBJ1-1, with 7 positions matching TRBD1. In germline, CDR1 is SGDLS, CDR2 YYNGEE. The length of the CDR3 is 15 residues. J was trimmed by 8 bases and V by 3 bases; bases with no gene match: 13. CDR3 sequence reads: CASSENGQEWDEAFF. The CDR3, as DNA: TGTGCCAGCAGCGAAAACGGACAGGAGTGGGACGAAGCTTTCTTT.

The V and J genes are TRBV6-1 and TRBJ2-7; 7 bases match TRBD1. CDR3 length equals 14 residues. V lost 4 bases and J lost 5; bases outside the gene matches: 8. From germline, CDR1 is MNHNS and CDR2 SASEGT. CDR3: CASSADRVSDEQYF. The CDR3 nucleotides are TGTGCCAGCAGTGCCGACAGGGTCAGCGACGAGCAGTACTTC.

The chain recombines TRBV18 with TRBJ1-1; 8 nucleotides align to TRBD1. Germline loops: CDR1 KGHSH, CDR2 LQKENI. CDR3 length equals 15 residues. Trimming took 3 bases from V and 4 from J; bases not matched to a gene: 7. The CDR3, as DNA: TGTGCCAGCTCACCGCGCAGGGGGCAGTTCACTGAAGCTTTCTTT. Translated: CASSPRRGQFTEAFF.